This T cell receptor beta chain was recovered during a study of shared clonotypes between healthy human individuals. Study details: A couple of women and a few men aged 18 to 49 served as donors.

Germline CDR1 MDHEN, CDR2 SYDVKM. The CDR3 loop spans 14 amino acids. After removal of 5 bases from V and 8 bases from J, the junction contained 6 bases not matched to a gene. Per the original data handling: ImmunoSEQ supplied junction-only sequences lacking quality scores, so filtering was different. Sequencing was performed with immunoSEQ multiplex PCR; in TCRdb, only in-frame clones are kept and a portion is missing. V and J calls and clone size are given by that table; D and trimming were obtained from the DNA. This sample has hundreds of thousands of clones; around 95% occur once, and the top ten carry around 0.11%. The study, taken as a whole, reports: The sharing of 5% to 6.5% of naive CD4 clonotypes was seen across a handful of donors. Even with large depth, rarefaction showed that sorted-subset sequencing was incomplete.

Selected positively for CCR7 and CD45RO-negative, naive CD8 cells excluded terminally differentiated effector memory CD45RA+ cells. Note on this clone: What it recognizes is unknown.

This sequence originates from a woman in her thirties in good health. Specimen: naive CD8+ T cells sorted from blood. The chain carries TRBV28 and TRBJ1-2; the match to TRBD1 covers 12 bases. This chain's CDR3 is CASSPPGQGAGYTF. CDR3 nucleotides: TGTGCCAGCAGTCCACCGGGACAGGGGGCGGGCTACACCTTC.